The entry that follows covers one T cell receptor beta chain sequence. The study drew participants aged about 18 to 89 years from some 25 US areas. CDR1 and CDR2 (germline): LNHDA, SQIVND (reference sequence). The germline V and J ends were trimmed by 3 bases and 1 base, with 11 bases remaining between them. CDR3 size: 15 residues. These data belong to a study of blood T cell repertoires in COVID-19. Study details: Donors in the United States, Italy and Spain gave samples during acute or convalescent COVID-19. T cells, B-cell-depleted T cells, or PBMCs supplied cDNA or gDNA.

Study processing details: Amplified reference gene primers provided the basis for estimating nucleated cell counts. Produced via immunoSEQ multiplex PCR; TCRdb's table is partial and in-frame only. Clonal size and the V and J genes are those of that table, whereas D and trimming came from the DNA. The table shows 200,000 or so clones, with roughly 90% occurring only once. The rearrangement links TRBV19 to TRBJ2-3; D possibly corresponds to TRBD1 (5 bases). This clonotype was obtained from a woman aged 40 to 50 with acute COVID-19. The sample comprised PBMCs or T cells enriched from blood (not recorded which). CDR3 DNA: TGTGCCAGTAGTATGTTCGCAGGGCGCACAGATACGCAGTATTTT. Translation gives CASSMFAGRTDTQYF.